This T cell receptor beta chain appears in the sequencing data of a study of blood T cell repertoires in COVID-19. V lost 5 bases to trimming and J lost 7 bases, with 17 bases between them. The CDR3 covers 14 residues. The germline CDR1 and CDR2 sequences are SNHLY and FYNNEI. Participants had their cohort set by participant-reported clinical history. During the 2 weeks before they entered the study, exposed participants had met someone with a PCR-confirmed or clinician-diagnosed COVID-19 case. Sequencing used immunoSEQ multiplex PCR; TCRdb keeps in-frame clones, though not all of them. This sample has about 320,000 clones, with 90% found just once. In its sample, this clone was seen once.

Sequencing was performed on PBMCs or T cells enriched from blood (not recorded which). The source is a woman aged 30 to 39 who had been exposed to COVID-19. The chain is built from TRBV2 and TRBJ1-2, with D tentatively TRBD1 (6 bases). In nucleotides, the CDR3 is TGTGCCAGCAGTCCCCGGACAGTATACAGTGGCTACACCTTC. Translation: CASSPRTVYSGYTF. Drawing the rest from reference TRBV2 and TRBJ1-2, the complete variable domain is EPEVTQTPSHQVTQMGQEVILRCVPISNHLYFYWYRQILGQKVEFLVSFYNNEISEKSEIFDDQFSVERPDGSNFTLKIRSTKLEDSAMYFCASSPRTVYSGYTFGSGTRLTVV.